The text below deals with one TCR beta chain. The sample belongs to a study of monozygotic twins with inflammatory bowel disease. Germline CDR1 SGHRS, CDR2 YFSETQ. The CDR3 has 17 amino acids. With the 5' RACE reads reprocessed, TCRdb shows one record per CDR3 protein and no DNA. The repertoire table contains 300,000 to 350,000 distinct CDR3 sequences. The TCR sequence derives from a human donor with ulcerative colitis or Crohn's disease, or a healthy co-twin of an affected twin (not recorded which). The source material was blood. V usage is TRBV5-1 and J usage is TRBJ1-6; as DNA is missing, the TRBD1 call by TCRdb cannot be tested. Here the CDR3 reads CASSFGPGVSYNSPLHF.